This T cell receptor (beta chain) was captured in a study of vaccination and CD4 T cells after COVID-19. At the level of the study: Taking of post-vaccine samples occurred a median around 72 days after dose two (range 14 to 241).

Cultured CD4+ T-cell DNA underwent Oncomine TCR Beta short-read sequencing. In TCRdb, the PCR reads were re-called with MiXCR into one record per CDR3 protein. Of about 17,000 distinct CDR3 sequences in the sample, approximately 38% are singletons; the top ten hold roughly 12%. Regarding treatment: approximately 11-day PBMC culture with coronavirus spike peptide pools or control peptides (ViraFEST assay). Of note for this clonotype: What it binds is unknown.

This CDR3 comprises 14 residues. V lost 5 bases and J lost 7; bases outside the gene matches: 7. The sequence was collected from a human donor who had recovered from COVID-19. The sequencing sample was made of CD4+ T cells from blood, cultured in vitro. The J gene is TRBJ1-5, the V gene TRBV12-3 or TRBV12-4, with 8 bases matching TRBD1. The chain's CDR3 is CASSASGGGQPQHF. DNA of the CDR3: TGTGCCAGCAGTGCATCAGGGGGCGGGCAGCCCCAGCATTTT.